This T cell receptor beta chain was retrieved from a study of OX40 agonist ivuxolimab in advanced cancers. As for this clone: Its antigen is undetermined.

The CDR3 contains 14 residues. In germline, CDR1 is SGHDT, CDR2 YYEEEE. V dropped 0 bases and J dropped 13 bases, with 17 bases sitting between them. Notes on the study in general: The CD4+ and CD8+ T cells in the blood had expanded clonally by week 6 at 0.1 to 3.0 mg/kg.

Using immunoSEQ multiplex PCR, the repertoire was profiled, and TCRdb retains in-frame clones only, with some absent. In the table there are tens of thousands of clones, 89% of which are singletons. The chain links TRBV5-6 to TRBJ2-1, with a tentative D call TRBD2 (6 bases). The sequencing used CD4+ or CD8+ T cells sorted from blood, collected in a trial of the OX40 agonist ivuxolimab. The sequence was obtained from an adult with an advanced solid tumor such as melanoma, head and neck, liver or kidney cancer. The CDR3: CASSLVWGGVPQFF. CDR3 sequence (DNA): TGTGCCAGCAGCTTGGTTTGGGGCGGGGTCCCCCAGTTCTTC.